This entry features one TCR beta chain sequence. PCR was performed using 60 Vbeta and 13 Jbeta primers. Profiled with immunoSEQ multiplex PCR; TCRdb holds only in-frame clones, not every one. The data show some 60,000 clones, more than 75% seen once. V trimming: 2 bases; J trimming: 5 bases; junction bases outside the gene matches: 5. In germline, CDR1 is MNHEY, CDR2 SVGAGI. CDR3 size: 14 residues. This sample is drawn from a study of cytomegalovirus exposure and HLA in healthy donors. This clonotype was obtained from a male donor in good health and CMV-seronegative. Sequencing was carried out using PBMCs. The rearrangement uses TRBV6-5 and TRBJ1-1, with 7 nucleotides matching TRBD1. The CDR3 reads CASSYDRAQTEAFF. The CDR3 region has the DNA TGTGCCAGCAGTTACGACAGGGCCCAAACTGAAGCTTTCTTT.